These T cell receptor beta chains were read from a single sample in a study of shared clonotypes between healthy human individuals. Sequencing used immunoSEQ multiplex PCR; TCRdb keeps in-frame clones, though not all of them. The sample yields 650,000 to 800,000 clones, just over 90% seen once. The sequencing sample was made of naive CD8+ T cells sorted from blood. Receptors originate from a man aged 25 to 40 in good health. Each CDR3 is given with its conserved first and last residue. Fields, in order: CDR3 length, D gene, J gene, clone size, V gene, CDR3 DNA, CDR3 protein. The D gene is left open where the match is weak. Clone size, where shown, is once, few, many, or a class for clones that have expanded.

cdr3_length: 15
d_call: TRBD2
j_call: TRBJ2-7
clone_size: NA
v_call: TRBV7-9
cdr3_nt: TGTGCCAGCAGCTTACCTACCGGGACTACCCACGAGCAGTACTTC
cdr3_aa: CASSLPTGTTHEQYF

cdr3_length: 15
d_call: NA
j_call: TRBJ2-3
clone_size: NA
v_call: TRBV28
cdr3_nt: TGTGCCAGCAGTCCCCTGGGTAGCGCCACAGATACGCAGTATTTT
cdr3_aa: CASSPLGSATDTQYF

cdr3_length: 18
d_call: NA
j_call: TRBJ1-1
clone_size: NA
v_call: TRBV5-1
cdr3_nt: TGCGCCAGCAGCTTGGCCGGGCGAGGTGGGGGCAGGGGCACTGAAGCTTTCTTT
cdr3_aa: CASSLAGRGGGRGTEAFF

cdr3_length: 14
d_call: NA
j_call: TRBJ2-7
clone_size: NA
v_call: TRBV27
cdr3_nt: TGTGCCAGCTCTCAGGGATTCCTTACCTACGAGCAGTACTTC
cdr3_aa: CASSQGFLTYEQYF

cdr3_length: 14
d_call: NA
j_call: TRBJ2-7
clone_size: NA
v_call: TRBV7-6
cdr3_nt: TGTGCCAGCAGCTTAGCCTCAGGGTCCTACGAGCAGTACTTC
cdr3_aa: CASSLASGSYEQYF

cdr3_length: 17
d_call: TRBD2
j_call: TRBJ2-3
clone_size: NA
v_call: TRBV11-2
cdr3_nt: TGTGCCAGCAGTGTACCCCCTGGAGGACTAGGCACAGATACGCAGTATTTT
cdr3_aa: CASSVPPGGLGTDTQYF

cdr3_length: 16
d_call: NA
j_call: TRBJ1-3
clone_size: once
v_call: TRBV4-1
cdr3_nt: TGCGCCAGCAGCCAAGAATGGGACCTCTCTGGAAACACCATATATTTT
cdr3_aa: CASSQEWDLSGNTIYF

cdr3_length: 11
d_call: NA
j_call: TRBJ1-2
clone_size: few
v_call: TRBV28
cdr3_nt: TGTGCCAGCAGCGAGAACTATGGCTACACCTTC
cdr3_aa: CASSENYGYTF

cdr3_length: 13
d_call: TRBD1
j_call: TRBJ1-1
clone_size: NA
v_call: TRBV6-5
cdr3_nt: TGTGCCAGCAGTTACGGACAGGGGGTTGCAGCTTTCTTT
cdr3_aa: CASSYGQGVAAFF

cdr3_length: 14
d_call: NA
j_call: TRBJ2-7
clone_size: once
v_call: TRBV6-5
cdr3_nt: TGTGCCTCCCGAACGCGCTTTAGCGAGTACGAGCAGTACTTC
cdr3_aa: CASRTRFSEYEQYF

cdr3_length: 14
d_call: NA
j_call: TRBJ2-5
clone_size: NA
v_call: TRBV6-5
cdr3_nt: TGTGCCAGCAGTTACTACGGATCCCAAGAGACCCAGTACTTC
cdr3_aa: CASSYYGSQETQYF

cdr3_length: 12
d_call: NA
j_call: TRBJ1-1
clone_size: NA
v_call: TRBV7-2
cdr3_nt: TGTGCCAGCAGCTCCACAGGGAAAGAAGCTTTCTTT
cdr3_aa: CASSSTGKEAFF

cdr3_length: 10
d_call: NA
j_call: TRBJ2-7
clone_size: few
v_call: TRBV15
cdr3_nt: TGTGCCACCAGCAGAGGCGAGCAGTACTTC
cdr3_aa: CATSRGEQYF

cdr3_length: 14
d_call: NA
j_call: TRBJ2-7
clone_size: once
v_call: TRBV9
cdr3_nt: TGTGCCAGCAGCGTAGCGGAGAGCTCCTACGAGCAGTACTTC
cdr3_aa: CASSVAESSYEQYF

cdr3_length: 14
d_call: NA
j_call: TRBJ2-3
clone_size: once
v_call: TRBV9
cdr3_nt: TGTGCCAGCAGCCAGGGCAGGGGCACAGATACGCAGTATTTT
cdr3_aa: CASSQGRGTDTQYF

cdr3_length: 14
d_call: NA
j_call: TRBJ1-2
clone_size: NA
v_call: TRBV27
cdr3_nt: TGTGCCAGCAGTTCAGCAGGAGGATACTATGGCTACACCTTC
cdr3_aa: CASSSAGGYYGYTF

cdr3_length: 16
d_call: TRBD2
j_call: TRBJ2-2
clone_size: NA
v_call: TRBV5-6
cdr3_nt: TGTGCCAGCAGCCCGGGACTAGCGGTAGTACCCGGGGAGCTGTTTTTT
cdr3_aa: CASSPGLAVVPGELFF

cdr3_length: 13
d_call: TRBD1
j_call: TRBJ2-7
clone_size: NA
v_call: TRBV7-2
cdr3_nt: TGTGCCAGCAGTCCGGGACAGGTTTACGAGCAGTACTTC
cdr3_aa: CASSPGQVYEQYF

cdr3_length: 14
d_call: TRBD1
j_call: TRBJ2-4
clone_size: NA
v_call: TRBV7-9
cdr3_nt: TGTGCCAGCAGCTTAGGGACAGGGGGAGGCATTCAGTACTTC
cdr3_aa: CASSLGTGGGIQYF

cdr3_length: 14
d_call: NA
j_call: TRBJ2-3
clone_size: NA
v_call: TRBV4-1
cdr3_nt: TGCGCCAGCAGCCAAGACCCAGTTTCAGATACGCAGTATTTT
cdr3_aa: CASSQDPVSDTQYF

cdr3_length: 14
d_call: TRBD2
j_call: TRBJ2-2
clone_size: NA
v_call: TRBV10-3
cdr3_nt: TGTGCCATCAGCCCGGGACTACATTCCGGGGAGCTGTTTTTT
cdr3_aa: CAISPGLHSGELFF

cdr3_length: 15
d_call: TRBD2
j_call: TRBJ2-7
clone_size: NA
v_call: TRBV29-1
cdr3_nt: TGCAGCGTTCTGCCTAGCGGGCGTCAATCCTACGAGCAGTACTTC
cdr3_aa: CSVLPSGRQSYEQYF

cdr3_length: 14
d_call: NA
j_call: TRBJ1-2
clone_size: NA
v_call: TRBV19
cdr3_nt: TGTGCCAGTAGCCCGATACAATCTAACTATGGCTACACCTTC
cdr3_aa: CASSPIQSNYGYTF

cdr3_length: 14
d_call: TRBD2
j_call: TRBJ2-1
clone_size: once
v_call: TRBV19
cdr3_nt: TGTGCCAGTAGTAGGGTAGCGGGAGGGAATGAGCAGTTCTTC
cdr3_aa: CASSRVAGGNEQFF

cdr3_length: 15
d_call: TRBD2
j_call: TRBJ2-5
clone_size: NA
v_call: TRBV11-1
cdr3_nt: TGTGCCAGTAGCCTAGCGGGAGGGATTGGAGAGACCCAGTACTTC
cdr3_aa: CASSLAGGIGETQYF

cdr3_length: 13
d_call: NA
j_call: TRBJ1-4
clone_size: NA
v_call: TRBV6-5
cdr3_nt: TGTGCCAGCAGTTACGAGCCAAATGAAAAACTGTTTTTT
cdr3_aa: CASSYEPNEKLFF

cdr3_length: 19
d_call: TRBD1
j_call: TRBJ1-1
clone_size: NA
v_call: TRBV28
cdr3_nt: TGTGCCAGCAGCGATACGGGCCAGGGGGGGTTCTTCATGAACACTGAAGCTTTCTTT
cdr3_aa: CASSDTGQGGFFMNTEAFF

cdr3_length: 16
d_call: NA
j_call: TRBJ2-1
clone_size: NA
v_call: TRBV6-5
cdr3_nt: TGTGCCAGCAGTTACTCAGTACTCGGCGACTACAATGAGCAGTTCTTC
cdr3_aa: CASSYSVLGDYNEQFF

cdr3_length: 14
d_call: TRBD1
j_call: TRBJ1-2
clone_size: NA
v_call: TRBV19
cdr3_nt: TGTGCCAGTAGTATTGGTAGGGGGCTCTATGGCTACACCTTC
cdr3_aa: CASSIGRGLYGYTF

cdr3_length: 14
d_call: TRBD1
j_call: TRBJ2-4
clone_size: NA
v_call: TRBV2
cdr3_nt: TGTGCCAGCAGTGCGACAGGGGTGGCAAACATTCAGTACTTC
cdr3_aa: CASSATGVANIQYF

cdr3_length: 14
d_call: NA
j_call: TRBJ2-7
clone_size: NA
v_call: TRBV4-1
cdr3_nt: TGCGCCAGCAGCCAAGGGCAGGTCGCCTACGAGCAGTACTTC
cdr3_aa: CASSQGQVAYEQYF

cdr3_length: 12
d_call: TRBD1
j_call: TRBJ2-2
clone_size: once
v_call: TRBV28
cdr3_nt: TGTGCCATACAGGGGTCTGCCGGGGAGCTGTTTTTT
cdr3_aa: CAIQGSAGELFF

cdr3_length: 13
d_call: NA
j_call: TRBJ2-7
clone_size: NA
v_call: TRBV5-4
cdr3_nt: TGTGCCAGCAGCTACCAGGGGTCCTACGAGCAGTACTTC
cdr3_aa: CASSYQGSYEQYF

cdr3_length: 12
d_call: TRBD2
j_call: TRBJ2-1
clone_size: NA
v_call: TRBV9
cdr3_nt: TGTGCCAGCAGCCCGGGGGGGGATGAGCAGTTCTTC
cdr3_aa: CASSPGGDEQFF

cdr3_length: 16
d_call: TRBD2
j_call: TRBJ2-5
clone_size: NA
v_call: TRBV9
cdr3_nt: TGTGCCAGCAGCCTGGGGGGACTAGCGGGGAAAGAGACCCAGTACTTC
cdr3_aa: CASSLGGLAGKETQYF

cdr3_length: 14
d_call: NA
j_call: TRBJ2-7
clone_size: NA
v_call: TRBV4-3
cdr3_nt: TGCGCCAGCGGGCATGCGGAGGGGGCGTACGAGCAGTACTTC
cdr3_aa: CASGHAEGAYEQYF

cdr3_length: 15
d_call: TRBD1
j_call: TRBJ1-2
clone_size: NA
v_call: TRBV7-9
cdr3_nt: TGTGCCAGCAGCCCCCGACAGGGGACCAACTATGGCTACACCTTC
cdr3_aa: CASSPRQGTNYGYTF

cdr3_length: 12
d_call: NA
j_call: TRBJ2-2
clone_size: NA
v_call: TRBV5-6
cdr3_nt: TGTGCCAGCAGCTTGATTGCCGGGGAGCTGTTTTTT
cdr3_aa: CASSLIAGELFF

cdr3_length: 12
d_call: TRBD1
j_call: TRBJ2-7
clone_size: NA
v_call: TRBV11-3
cdr3_nt: TGTGCCAGCAGCGCAGGGGGCTACGAGCAGTACTTC
cdr3_aa: CASSAGGYEQYF

cdr3_length: 14
d_call: TRBD1
j_call: TRBJ1-4
clone_size: NA
v_call: TRBV27
cdr3_nt: TGTGCCAGCAGTCGACAGGGAACTAATGAAAAACTGTTTTTT
cdr3_aa: CASSRQGTNEKLFF

cdr3_length: 15
d_call: TRBD2
j_call: TRBJ2-1
clone_size: NA
v_call: TRBV19
cdr3_nt: TGTGCCAGTAGTATCCCGCGGGAGGGCCTAGAGGAGCAGTTCTTC
cdr3_aa: CASSIPREGLEEQFF